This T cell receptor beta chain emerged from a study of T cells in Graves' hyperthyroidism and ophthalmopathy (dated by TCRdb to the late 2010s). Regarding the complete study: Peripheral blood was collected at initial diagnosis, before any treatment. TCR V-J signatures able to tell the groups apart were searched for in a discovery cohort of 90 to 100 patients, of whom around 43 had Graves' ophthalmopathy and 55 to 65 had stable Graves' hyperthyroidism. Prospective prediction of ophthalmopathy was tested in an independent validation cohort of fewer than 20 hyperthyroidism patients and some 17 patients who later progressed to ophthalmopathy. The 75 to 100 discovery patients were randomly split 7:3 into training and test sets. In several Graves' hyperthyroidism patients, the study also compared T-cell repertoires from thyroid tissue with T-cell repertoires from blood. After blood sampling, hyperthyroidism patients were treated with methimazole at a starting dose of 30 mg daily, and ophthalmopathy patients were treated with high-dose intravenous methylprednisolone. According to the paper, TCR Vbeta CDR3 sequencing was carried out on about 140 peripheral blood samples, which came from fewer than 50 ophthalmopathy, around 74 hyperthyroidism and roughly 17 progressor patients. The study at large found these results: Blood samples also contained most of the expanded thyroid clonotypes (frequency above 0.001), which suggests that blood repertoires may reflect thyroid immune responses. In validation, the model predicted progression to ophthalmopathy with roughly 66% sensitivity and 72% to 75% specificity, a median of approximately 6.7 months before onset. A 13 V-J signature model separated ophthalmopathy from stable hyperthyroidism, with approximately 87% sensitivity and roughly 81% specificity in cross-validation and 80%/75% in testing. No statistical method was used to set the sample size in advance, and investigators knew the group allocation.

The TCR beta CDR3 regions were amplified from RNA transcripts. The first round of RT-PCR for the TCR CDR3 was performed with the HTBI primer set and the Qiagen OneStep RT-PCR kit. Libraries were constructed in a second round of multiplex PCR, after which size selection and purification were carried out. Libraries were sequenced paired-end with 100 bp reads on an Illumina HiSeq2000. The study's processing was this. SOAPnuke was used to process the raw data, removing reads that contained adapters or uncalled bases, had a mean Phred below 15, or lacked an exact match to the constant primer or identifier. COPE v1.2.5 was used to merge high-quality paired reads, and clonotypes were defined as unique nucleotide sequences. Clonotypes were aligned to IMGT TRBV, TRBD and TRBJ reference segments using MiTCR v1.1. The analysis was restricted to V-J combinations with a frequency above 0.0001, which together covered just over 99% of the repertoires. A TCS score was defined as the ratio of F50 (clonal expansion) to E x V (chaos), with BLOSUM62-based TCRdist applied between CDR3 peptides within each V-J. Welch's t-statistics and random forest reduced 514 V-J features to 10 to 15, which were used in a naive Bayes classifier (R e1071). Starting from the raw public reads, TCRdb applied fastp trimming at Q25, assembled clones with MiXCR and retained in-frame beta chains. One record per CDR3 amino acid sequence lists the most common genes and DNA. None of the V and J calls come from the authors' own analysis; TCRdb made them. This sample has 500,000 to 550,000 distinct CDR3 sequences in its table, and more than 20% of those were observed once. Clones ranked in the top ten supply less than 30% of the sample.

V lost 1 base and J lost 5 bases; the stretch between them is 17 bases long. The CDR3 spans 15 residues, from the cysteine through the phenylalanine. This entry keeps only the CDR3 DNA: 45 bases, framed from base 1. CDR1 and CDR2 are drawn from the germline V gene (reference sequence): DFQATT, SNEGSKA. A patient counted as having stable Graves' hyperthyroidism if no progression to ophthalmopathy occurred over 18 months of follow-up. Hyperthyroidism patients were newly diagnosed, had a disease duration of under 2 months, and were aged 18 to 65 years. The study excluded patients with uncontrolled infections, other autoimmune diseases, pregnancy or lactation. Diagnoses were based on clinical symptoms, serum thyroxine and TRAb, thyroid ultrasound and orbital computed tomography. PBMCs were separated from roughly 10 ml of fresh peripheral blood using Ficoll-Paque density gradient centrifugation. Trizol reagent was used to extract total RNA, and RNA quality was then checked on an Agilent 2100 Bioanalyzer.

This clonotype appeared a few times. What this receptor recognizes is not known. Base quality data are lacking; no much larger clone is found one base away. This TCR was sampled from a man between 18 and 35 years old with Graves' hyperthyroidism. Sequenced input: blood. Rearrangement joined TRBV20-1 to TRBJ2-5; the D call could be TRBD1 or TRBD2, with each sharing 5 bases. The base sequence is TGCAGTGCTAGAGTGGCAGGGTGGGGCGGGGAGACCCAGTACTTC. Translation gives CSARVAGWGGETQYF.